Listed below are T cell receptor beta chains from one sample, sequenced in a study of early T cells in non-severe SARS-CoV-2 infection. MiXCR, run by TCRdb on the 5' RACE reads, gives a single entry per CDR3 protein. The sample lists approximately 69,000 distinct CDR3 sequences, about 10% occurring once. Here the sequenced sample was whole blood, taken at baseline. These receptors were obtained from an adult who was a healthcare worker with PCR-confirmed SARS-CoV-2 infection or an uninfected control (not recorded which). Both conserved end residues are part of each CDR3. Expanded clones are given a class, and other clones once, few, many or no size at all.

J	V	size	CDR3
TRBJ1-1	TRBV11-2	.	CASSPRYGRLNTEAFF
TRBJ1-1	TRBV18	few	CASSPSGTEAFF
TRBJ2-1	TRBV18	.	CASSLDGLAGGEQFF
TRBJ2-2	TRBV7-3	.	CASSLGVGSDTGELFF
TRBJ2-7	TRBV12-3/TRBV12-4	many	CASSQNVHEQYF
TRBJ1-1	TRBV4-1	.	CASSQVVPGTGDPAFF
TRBJ1-6	TRBV6-6	.	CASSYEGGYHF
TRBJ2-2	TRBV29-1	few	CSVPGQGDTGELFF
TRBJ1-5	TRBV4-1	.	CASSQGRQGRLNQPQHF
TRBJ1-5	TRBV5-1	.	CASSLEGRGNQPQHF
TRBJ2-3	TRBV5-4	.	CASSTGQVRDTQYF
TRBJ2-7	TRBV29-1	.	CSVGTGYEQYF
TRBJ1-4	TRBV2	.	CASSEGLLGKLFF
TRBJ2-2	TRBV7-2	once	CASSPRTGGNTGELFF
TRBJ2-6	TRBV2	few	CASRGIPGANVLTF
TRBJ2-5	TRBV7-6	few	CASSPNVAQYF
TRBJ2-1	TRBV5-5	many	CASSFWSAGSLGNEQFF
TRBJ2-1	TRBV6-1	many	CASSERQVRVNEQFF
TRBJ2-3	TRBV29-1	many	CSTTGDLTDTQYF
TRBJ2-2	TRBV20-1	many	CSATDPNTGELFF
TRBJ2-1	TRBV14	few	CASSQYGSGLAGKGEQFF
TRBJ2-1	TRBV7-2	many	CASSLDSGNNEQFF